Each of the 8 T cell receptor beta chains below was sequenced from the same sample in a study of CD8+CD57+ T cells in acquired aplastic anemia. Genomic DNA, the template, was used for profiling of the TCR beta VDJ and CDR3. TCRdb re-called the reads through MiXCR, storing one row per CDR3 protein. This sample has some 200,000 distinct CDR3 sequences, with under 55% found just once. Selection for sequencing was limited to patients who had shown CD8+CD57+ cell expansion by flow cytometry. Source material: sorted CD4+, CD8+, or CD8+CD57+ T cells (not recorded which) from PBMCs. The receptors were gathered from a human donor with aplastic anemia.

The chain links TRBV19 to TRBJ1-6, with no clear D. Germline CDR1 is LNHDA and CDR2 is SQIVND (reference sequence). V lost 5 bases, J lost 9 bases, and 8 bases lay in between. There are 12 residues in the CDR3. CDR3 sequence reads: CASSDTVSPLHF. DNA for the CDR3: TGTGCCAGTAGTGATACAGTTTCACCCCTCCACTTT. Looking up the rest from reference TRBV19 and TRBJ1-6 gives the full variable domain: DGGITQSPKYLFRKEGQNVTLSCEQNLNHDAMYWYRQDPGQGLRLIYYSQIVNDFQKGDIAEGYSVSREKKESFPLTVTSAQKNPTAFYLCASSDTVSPLHFGNGTRLTVT.

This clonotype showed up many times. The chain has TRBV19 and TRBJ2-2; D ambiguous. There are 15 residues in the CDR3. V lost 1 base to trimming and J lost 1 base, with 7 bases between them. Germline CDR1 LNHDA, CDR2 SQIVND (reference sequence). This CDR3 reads CASSIGVGNTGELFF. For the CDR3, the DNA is TGTGCCAGTAGTATAGGGGTCGGGAACACCGGGGAGCTGTTTTTT.

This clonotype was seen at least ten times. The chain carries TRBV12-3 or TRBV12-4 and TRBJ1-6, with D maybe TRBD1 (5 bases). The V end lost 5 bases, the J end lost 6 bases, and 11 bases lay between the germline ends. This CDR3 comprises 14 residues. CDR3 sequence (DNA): TGTGCCAGCAGTCCGACAGTAGGTAATTCACCCCTCCACTTT. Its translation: CASSPTVGNSPLHF.

The CDR3 region is CATLSGTGSMSYEQYF. DNA of the CDR3: TGTGCCACCCTAAGTGGGACAGGGAGTATGTCCTACGAGCAGTACTTC. The chain links TRBV2 to TRBJ2-7; TRBD1 matches at 9 bases. This CDR3 has 16 residues. The junction had 14 bases not matched to a gene; V was cut back by 10 bases and J by 1 base. Germline values: CDR1 SNHLY, CDR2 FYNNEI.

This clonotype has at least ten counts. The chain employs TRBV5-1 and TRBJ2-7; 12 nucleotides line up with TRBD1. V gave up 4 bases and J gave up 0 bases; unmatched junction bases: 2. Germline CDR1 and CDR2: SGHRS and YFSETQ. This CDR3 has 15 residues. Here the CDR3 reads CASSRDRGLSYEQYF. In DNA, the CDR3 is TGCGCCAGCAGCAGGGACAGGGGGCTCTCCTACGAGCAGTACTTC.

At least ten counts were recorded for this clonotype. CDR3 bases: TGCAGTGCTCTTACTAGCGGGGGGGCTGGCAATGAGCAGTTCTTC. It is translated as CSALTSGGAGNEQFF. The rearrangement uses TRBV20-1 and TRBJ2-1; the match to TRBD2 covers 13 bases. Germline V lookup: CDR1 DFQATT, CDR2 SNEGSKA (reference sequence). With 5 bases clipped from V and 6 bases from J, the junction kept 7 bases outside the gene matches. The CDR3 is made up of 15 amino acids.

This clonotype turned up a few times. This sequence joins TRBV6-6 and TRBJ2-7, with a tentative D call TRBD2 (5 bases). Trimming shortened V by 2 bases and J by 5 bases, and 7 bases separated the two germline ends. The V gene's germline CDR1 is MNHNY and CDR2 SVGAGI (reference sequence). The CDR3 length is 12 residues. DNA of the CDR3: TGTGCCAGCAGTTACGAGGGCCACGAGCAGTACTTC. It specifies CASSYEGHEQYF.

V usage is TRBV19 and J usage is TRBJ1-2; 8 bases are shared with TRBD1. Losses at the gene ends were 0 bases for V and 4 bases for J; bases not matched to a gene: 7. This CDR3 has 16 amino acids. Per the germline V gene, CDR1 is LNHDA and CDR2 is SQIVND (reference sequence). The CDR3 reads CASSIDAGQGVYGYTF. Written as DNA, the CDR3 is TGTGCCAGTAGTATAGACGCAGGACAGGGCGTCTATGGCTACACCTTC. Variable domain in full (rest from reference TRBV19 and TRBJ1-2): DGGITQSPKYLFRKEGQNVTLSCEQNLNHDAMYWYRQDPGQGLRLIYYSQIVNDFQKGDIAEGYSVSREKKESFPLTVTSAQKNPTAFYLCASSIDAGQGVYGYTFGSGTRLTVV.